What follows are 4 T cell receptor beta chains derived from one specimen sequenced in a study of control samples from healthy donors and cancer patients. The protocol was immunoSEQ multiplex PCR, while the TCRdb copy is restricted to in-frame clones and leaves out a portion. The table includes 130,000 or so clones, roughly 94% detected once. Sample: blood. Receptor source: a man in his forties or fifties in good health.

The chain uses TRBV5-8 and TRBJ1-5; possible D gene TRBD1, 5 bases. V was trimmed by 4 bases and J by 1 base, leaving 12 bases between them. This CDR3 is built from 15 residues. CDR1 is SGHTS, CDR2 YDEGEE, per germline. CDR3 DNA sequence: TGTGCCAGCAGCGATTGGGGCAGGAGCAATCAGCCCCAGCATTTT. As protein: CASSDWGRSNQPQHF.

V gene TRBV27 combines with J gene TRBJ1-4; 9 bases match TRBD1. Trimming at V came to 6 bases and at J to 3 bases, leaving 5 bases not matched to a gene. The CDR3 spans 15 residues. Germline CDR1 and CDR2: MNHEY and SMNVEV (reference sequence). In DNA, the CDR3 is TGTGCCAGCAGCTTTACAGGGGGCCCTAATGAAAAACTGTTTTTT. As protein: CASSFTGGPNEKLFF.

V is TRBV5-1 and J is TRBJ2-6; possibly TRBD1 or TRBD2 for D (5 bases each). The CDR3 loop spans 17 amino acids. CDR1 is SGHRS, CDR2 YFSETQ, per germline. V lost 0 bases to trimming and J lost 0 bases, with 10 bases between them. Written as DNA, the CDR3 is TGCGCCAGCAGCTTGGTGACCGGGACCTCTGGGGCCAACGTCCTGACTTTC. This sequence encodes CASSLVTGTSGANVLTF.

The CDR3 reads CASSRVLQPQHF. The CDR3 DNA is TGTGCCAGCAGTCGAGTTCTTCAGCCCCAGCATTTT. The chain uses TRBV6-2 or TRBV6-3 and TRBJ1-5; no clear D gene. Trimming left V 5 bases short and J 6 bases short, with 8 bases between. This CDR3 has 12 amino acids. Germline V gives CDR1 MNHEY, CDR2 SVGEGT.